The 23 T cell receptor beta chains given below trace back to one sample, sequenced in a study of regulatory T cells in long-lasting Graves disease. Assembly of TCR beta libraries relied on iRepertoire HTBI primers together with Arm-PCR of CDR3 regions. A single record per CDR3 protein comes from TCRdb applying MiXCR to the multiplex PCR reads. The repertoire holds 600,000 to 800,000 distinct CDR3 sequences, approximately 31% seen once, with about two fifths in the top ten. Specified time point: persistent/refractory GD, antithyroid drugs over 5 years with positive TRAb. PBMC RNA served as the TCR library source. The sample consisted of peripheral blood mononuclear cells (PBMCs), taken when the disease was refractory, from a patient treated with antithyroid drugs. These receptors originate from a female donor with Graves disease.

This clonotype occurred a few times. The rearrangement joins TRBV5-1 to TRBJ1-1; 11 nucleotides align to TRBD1. The CDR3 extends over 15 amino acids. J gave up 4 bases and V 4 bases, and 6 bases lay outside the gene matches. Germline CDR1 SGHRS, CDR2 YFSETQ. DNA for the CDR3: TGCGCCAGCAGCGGCCTGGGACAGGGGGGCACTGAAGCTTTCTTT. Translated: CASSGLGQGGTEAFF.

This clonotype was seen a handful of times. J is TRBJ2-2 and V is TRBV29-1; 14 nucleotides align to TRBD2. This CDR3 is built from 18 residues. Trimming took 7 bases from V and 1 from J; bases not matched to a gene: 11. From germline, CDR1 is SQVTM and CDR2 ANQGSEA. In DNA, the CDR3 is TGCAGCGGGAGAACGACTAGCGGGAGGGCTGGGAACACCGGGGAGCTGTTTTTT. Translating it yields CSGRTTSGRAGNTGELFF.

This clonotype was picked up a small number of times. The genes are TRBV11-1 and TRBJ2-5; 7 bases fit TRBD2. Unmatched junction bases numbered 11, after V lost 5 bases and J lost 5 bases. The germline V gene has CDR1 SGHAT and CDR2 FQDESV (reference sequence). This CDR3 is built from 15 residues. The CDR3 DNA reads as TGTGCCAGCAGCCCCGTCGCCGGGGGAGGGGAGACCCAGTACTTC. This codes for CASSPVAGGGETQYF.

This clonotype was counted at least ten times. The rearrangement uses TRBV7-9 and TRBJ2-7; D call uncertain. In germline, CDR1 is SEHNR, CDR2 FQNEAQ (reference sequence). The V and J ends lost 1 base and 2 bases respectively, with 9 bases between them. The CDR3 runs to 14 residues. CDR3 loop: CASSLEWAAYEQYF. Written as DNA, the CDR3 is TGTGCCAGCAGCTTAGAGTGGGCAGCCTACGAGCAGTACTTC.

The rearrangement uses TRBV20-1 and TRBJ1-5, with 9 bases that match TRBD1. Losses at the gene ends were 8 bases for V and 5 bases for J; bases not matched to a gene: 4. This CDR3 spans 12 amino acids. The germline CDR1 and CDR2 sequences are DFQATT and SNEGSKA (reference sequence). The CDR3 coding sequence is TGCAGTACGGGACAGGGTCATCAGCCCCAGCATTTT. This encodes CSTGQGHQPQHF.

The genes are TRBV27 and TRBJ1-2; TRBD1 matches at 10 bases. V lost 5 bases and J lost 5; bases outside the gene matches: 8. Germline assignment: CDR1 MNHEY and CDR2 SMNVEV (reference sequence). CDR3 length equals 15 residues. The CDR3 region is CASSTRDRGDYGYTF. As DNA, the CDR3 is TGTGCCAGCAGTACCCGGGACAGGGGAGATTATGGCTACACCTTC.

The chain has TRBV6-1 and TRBJ1-4; a weak D match, TRBD1 (5 bases). From germline, CDR1 is MNHNS and CDR2 SASEGT. CDR3 size: 14 residues. Between the trimmed V and J ends, which lost 7 bases and 4 bases, there was a span of 13 bases. The CDR3 reads CASKRGGGNEKLFF. DNA of the CDR3: TGTGCCAGCAAACGGGGCGGAGGTAATGAAAAACTGTTTTTT.

The table lists this clonotype with a count of one. V and J are TRBV4-1 and TRBJ2-4, with 7 bases lining up with TRBD1. The CDR3 extends over 16 amino acids. Germline V lookup: CDR1 MGHRA, CDR2 YSYEKL. V shed 0 bases and J 7 bases; nucleotides not matched to a gene: 9. The CDR3 protein is CASSQDPQGSGNIQYF. The DNA of the CDR3 is TGCGCCAGCAGCCAAGACCCACAGGGGTCGGGGAACATTCAGTACTTC.

This clonotype was seen ten or more times. The chain joins TRBV11-3 to TRBJ2-5, with D perhaps given as TRBD1 or TRBD2 (5 bases each). Looked up from germline, CDR1 is SGHNT and CDR2 is YENEEA. V lost 6 bases and J 5 bases, leaving 13 bases between the germline ends. The CDR3 has 13 amino acids. The CDR3 DNA reads as TGTGCCAGCAGTCGGGGCCCCCGTGAGACCCAGTACTTC. Translating it yields CASSRGPRETQYF. Variable domain in full (rest from reference TRBV11-3 and TRBJ2-5): EAGVVQSPRYKIIEKKQPVAFWCNPISGHNTLYWYLQNLGQGPELLIRYENEEAVDDSQLPKDRFSAERLKGVDSTLKIQPAELGDSAVYLCASSRGPRETQYFGPGTRLLVL.

The rearrangement uses TRBV2 and TRBJ1-1; TRBD1 matches at 8 bases. J was trimmed by 4 bases and V by 6 bases; bases with no gene match: 10. CDR1 and CDR2 from the germline V gene are SNHLY and FYNNEI. The CDR3 has 15 residues. The CDR3 region is CASSSSDRGGTEAFF. CDR3 DNA sequence: TGTGCCAGCAGCTCCTCAGACAGGGGAGGCACTGAAGCTTTCTTT.

This clonotype has just a few counts. This chain's CDR3 is CSVTLRATNEKLFF. Here the CDR3 DNA reads TGCAGCGTTACACTCCGCGCAACTAATGAAAAACTGTTTTTT. The chain couples TRBV29-1 to TRBJ1-4; D remains unclear. The CDR3 has 14 residues. Germline V gene data show CDR1 as SQVTM and CDR2 as ANQGSEA. The V and J ends lost 5 bases and 0 bases respectively, with 10 bases between them.

In this sample, this clonotype turned up once. The V and J genes are TRBV7-2 and TRBJ1-1; 7 bases are a match to TRBD1. The length of the CDR3 is 15 residues. Trimming removed 5 bases from V and 1 base from J; junction bases left unmatched: 7. CDR1 is SGHTA, CDR2 FQGNSA, per germline. The CDR3 DNA reads TGTGCCAGCAGCCCACAGGGGCGCCCGAACACTGAAGCTTTCTTT. Its translation is CASSPQGRPNTEAFF.

This clonotype was counted once. The chain uses TRBV9 and TRBJ2-1, with 10 bases fitting TRBD1. The CDR3 covers 15 residues. Germline-derived CDR1 and CDR2 are SGDLS and YYNGEE. V shed 0 bases, J shed 7 bases, and the junction held 4 bases outside the gene matches. CDR3 residues: CASSVEGQGLNEQFF. CDR3 DNA: TGTGCCAGCAGCGTAGAGGGACAGGGGCTAAATGAGCAGTTCTTC.

The chain carries TRBV10-3 and TRBJ2-3, with 9 bases that match TRBD1. The CDR3 spans 16 residues. The trim removed 3 bases at V and 2 bases at J, leaving 6 bases unmatched. The germline V gene encodes CDR1 ENHRY and CDR2 SYGVKD. CDR3: CAISDITGGPTDTQYF. In DNA form, the CDR3 reads TGTGCCATCAGTGATATAACAGGGGGCCCCACAGATACGCAGTATTTT.

The chain uses TRBV27 and TRBJ2-2, with 11 bases aligning to TRBD2. The germline V gene has CDR1 MNHEY and CDR2 SMNVEV (reference sequence). This CDR3 contains 16 residues. J lost 4 bases, V lost 5 bases, and 6 bases had no gene match. The CDR3 DNA follows: TGTGCCAGCAGTCTACTAGCGGGAGATGGCACCGGGGAGCTGTTTTTT. Translation gives CASSLLAGDGTGELFF.

This clonotype appeared many times. This chain connects TRBV2 to TRBJ1-2; TRBD1 matches 8 bases. This CDR3 contains 13 residues. V was pared by 6 bases and J by 6 bases, with 6 bases of the junction left unmatched. From germline, CDR1 is SNHLY and CDR2 FYNNEI. Here the CDR3 reads CASSERTGNGYTF. The CDR3 DNA reads TGTGCCAGCAGCGAGCGGACAGGGAATGGCTACACCTTC.

The chain combines TRBV29-1 with TRBJ2-7; TRBD2 is a possible D gene (6 bases). The germline V gene encodes CDR1 SQVTM and CDR2 ANQGSEA. This CDR3 has 13 amino acids. Between the trimmed V and J ends, which lost 4 bases and 8 bases, there was a span of 18 bases. CDR3 coding DNA: TGCAGCGTTGTAACTAGCACAGAGGGGCAGCAGTACTTC. Amino acid sequence: CSVVTSTEGQQYF.

Concerning this clonotype: A much larger clone differs by one base, so this may be a read error. The rearrangement joins TRBV5-5 to TRBJ2-5; 11 nucleotides line up with TRBD1. Germline CDR1 reads SGHKS; CDR2 reads YYEKEE (reference sequence). The CDR3 runs 13 residues. The CDR3 sequence: CAGSGTGGETQYF. The CDR3 DNA follows: TGTGCCGGCAGCGGGACAGGGGGAGAGACCCAGTACTTC.

The chain has TRBV18 and TRBJ1-1, with D unresolved. The CDR3 loop spans 14 amino acids. V was shortened by 2 bases and J by 1 base, with 8 bases between the two germline ends. Germline CDR1 reads KGHSH; CDR2 reads LQKENI. The CDR3 sequence: CASSPKARNTEAFF. DNA of the CDR3: TGTGCCAGCTCACCAAAGGCGAGGAACACTGAAGCTTTCTTT.

J is TRBJ1-1 and V is TRBV18; 11 bases map to TRBD1. Germline V gives CDR1 KGHSH, CDR2 LQKENI. J gave up 4 bases and V 3 bases, and 7 bases lay outside the gene matches. The CDR3 has 16 amino acids. As DNA, the CDR3 is TGTGCCAGCTCACCCGTAAGGGGACAGGGGGGCACTGAAGCTTTCTTT. This codes for CASSPVRGQGGTEAFF.

The chain combines TRBV5-1 with TRBJ1-4; 7 nucleotides align to TRBD1. CDR1 is SGHRS and CDR2 is YFSETQ in the germline V gene. The CDR3 is 17 amino acids. With 4 bases clipped from V and 7 bases from J, the junction kept 16 bases outside the gene matches. The CDR3 reads CASSGGTAGPVVEKLFF. CDR3 nucleotide sequence: TGCGCCAGCAGCGGGGGGACAGCGGGACCTGTTGTTGAAAAACTGTTTTTT.

The sample holds a few counts of this clonotype. Here the CDR3 DNA reads TGTGCCAGCAGCTTAGCAGTAGGCACGAACTATGGCTACACCTTC. It encodes CASSLAVGTNYGYTF. J is TRBJ1-2 and V is TRBV7-9; D gene ambiguous. V shed 0 bases and J shed 2 bases, with 10 bases lying between them. The CDR3 runs 15 residues. In germline, CDR1 is SEHNR, CDR2 FQNEAQ (reference sequence).

This sequence joins TRBV9 and TRBJ2-3; D remains unclear. Germline V CDR1 and CDR2: SGDLS, YYNGEE. Trimming left V 2 bases short and J 4 bases short, with 5 bases between. The CDR3 is made up of 12 amino acids. This CDR3 is CASSVLADTQYF. As DNA, the CDR3 is TGTGCCAGCAGCGTGTTGGCAGATACGCAGTATTTT.